A single sample gave rise to the 32 T cell receptor beta chains below, sequenced in a study of cytomegalovirus exposure and HLA in healthy donors. In the PCR, 60 Vbeta and 13 Jbeta primers were used. Some clones are missing from TCRdb's copy, which holds only in-frame ones; the method was immunoSEQ multiplex PCR. The sample comprises more than 140,000 clones, 64% of which are singletons, and around 3% rests with the top ten. Sequencing used PBMCs. The source of these receptors is a woman in her thirties in good health and CMV-seropositive.

The chain employs TRBV7-9 and TRBJ2-1; 7 nucleotides line up with TRBD1. Germline assignment: CDR1 SEHNR and CDR2 FQNEAQ (reference sequence). The trim removed 5 bases at V and 9 bases at J, leaving 16 bases unmatched. The CDR3 consists of 16 residues. The CDR3 reads CASSPRTGLTWGEQFF. CDR3 coding DNA: TGTGCCAGCAGCCCTAGGACAGGTCTCACCTGGGGTGAGCAGTTCTTC.

The chain couples TRBV25-1 to TRBJ2-3; no firm D call. This CDR3 is 14 amino acids long. Germline loops: CDR1 MGHDK, CDR2 SYGVNS. V gave up 4 bases and J gave up 6 bases, with 14 bases separating them. The CDR3 nucleotides read TGTGCCAGCAGTGGCCCTAAGATTGCGGATACGCAGTATTTT. Translating it yields CASSGPKIADTQYF.

The chain carries TRBV10-2 and TRBJ2-5; TRBD2 might be the D (5 bases). V was cut by 4 bases and J by 5 bases, with 14 bases left in between. CDR3 size: 14 residues. Germline V gene lookup returns CDR1 WSHSY and CDR2 SAAADI. The CDR3 sequence: CASSGGGGWETQYF. For the CDR3, the DNA is TGCGCCAGCAGTGGTGGTGGAGGTTGGGAGACCCAGTACTTC.

This chain uses TRBV5-1 with TRBJ1-2; 8 bases fit TRBD1. The CDR3 totals 14 residues. CDR1 and CDR2 (germline): SGHRS, YFSETQ. The J segment lost 3 bases and the V segment lost 4 bases, leaving 5 bases of the junction unmatched. The chain's CDR3 is CASSAGQVDYGYTF. The CDR3 DNA sequence: TGCGCCAGCAGCGCGGGACAGGTAGACTATGGCTACACCTTC.

The J gene is TRBJ1-2, the V gene TRBV15; D gene uncertain. The CDR3 runs to 15 residues. CDR1 and CDR2 from the germline V gene are LNHNV and YYDKDF (reference sequence). V was cut by 0 bases and J by 4 bases, with 12 bases left in between. This CDR3 reads CATSREGRPGYGYTF. CDR3 DNA sequence: TGTGCCACCAGCAGAGAGGGGAGGCCGGGCTATGGCTACACCTTC.

The chain couples TRBV6-4 to TRBJ1-1; TRBD1 might be the D (6 bases). V was trimmed by 8 bases and J by 2 bases, leaving 15 bases between them. Germline V gene data show CDR1 as MRHNA and CDR2 as SNTAGT. The CDR3 sequence is 14 residues long. CDR3 region: CASRLRGDNTEAFF. The CDR3 DNA is TGTGCCAGCCGCCTCAGGGGCGACAACACTGAAGCTTTCTTT.

In this sample, this clone turned up a few times. This chain links TRBV29-1 with TRBJ2-7; possible D gene TRBD2, 5 bases. The CDR3 loop spans 12 amino acids. Trimming stripped 5 bases from V and 6 bases from J, with 14 bases between. Germline V gene lookup returns CDR1 SQVTM and CDR2 ANQGSEA. CDR3 sequence reads: CSVYSWGAEQYF. CDR3 nucleotides: TGCAGCGTTTATTCTTGGGGAGCCGAGCAGTACTTC.

J is TRBJ2-3 and V is TRBV25-1, with TRBD1 identical over 8 bases. J lost 0 bases, V lost 3 bases, and 5 bases had no gene match. This CDR3 region has 16 residues. CDR1 MGHDK and CDR2 SYGVNS come from the germline V gene. CDR3 DNA sequence: TGTGCCAGCAGTGACCTCCGACAGGGGAGCACAGATACGCAGTATTTT. Its translation is CASSDLRQGSTDTQYF.

This clone was picked up a small number of times. The chain recombines TRBV14 with TRBJ2-1; 12 nucleotides match TRBD2. CDR3 size: 18 residues. V lost 4 bases to trimming and J lost 0 bases; unmatched junction nucleotides: 7. Per germline, CDR1 SGHDN and CDR2 FVKESK. Here the CDR3 DNA reads TGTGCCAGCAGCCCCGCGCCTAGCGGGAGGGCCTCCTACAATGAGCAGTTCTTC. Amino acids: CASSPAPSGRASYNEQFF.

This chain connects TRBV5-4 to TRBJ2-5; 7 bases match TRBD2. Germline V lookup: CDR1 SGHNT, CDR2 YYREEE (reference sequence). The CDR3 is made up of 15 amino acids. The V and J ends lost 0 bases and 2 bases, in that order; junction bases with no gene match: 4. The CDR3 here is CASSLGSGVQETQYF. DNA for the CDR3: TGTGCCAGCAGCTTGGGAAGCGGGGTTCAAGAGACCCAGTACTTC.

This chain uses TRBV15 with TRBJ1-1; 9 bases line up with TRBD1. The V gene's germline CDR1 is LNHNV and CDR2 YYDKDF (reference sequence). Trimming removed 0 bases from V and 4 bases from J; junction bases left unmatched: 3. The CDR3 is 15 amino acids. This chain's CDR3 is CATSRDGQGITEAFF. For the CDR3, the DNA is TGTGCCACCAGCAGAGATGGACAGGGGATCACTGAAGCTTTCTTT.

V is TRBV5-1 and J is TRBJ1-3; D is possibly TRBD1 (5 bases). Germline V gives CDR1 SGHRS, CDR2 YFSETQ. Trimming removed 4 bases from V and 0 bases from J, with 11 bases in between. This CDR3 is built from 15 residues. CDR3 loop: CASSTEGASGNTIYF. CDR3 DNA: TGCGCCAGCAGCACGGAAGGGGCCTCTGGAAACACCATATATTTT.

To note about this clone: One end of the junction fails to match germline, which may point to a read error. This sequence joins TRBV7-7 and TRBJ2-6; TRBD1 is a possible D gene (5 bases). This CDR3 contains 18 residues. Germline assignment: CDR1 SSHAT and CDR2 FNYEAQ (reference sequence). CDR3: CASSLSPGQSSGANVLTF. CDR3 in DNA: TGTGCTAGCAGCTTATCCCCCGGACAAAGCTCTGGGGCCAACGTCCTGACTTTC.

The rearrangement links TRBV19 to TRBJ2-7; TRBD1 matches at 7 bases. This CDR3 region has 14 residues. CDR1 is LNHDA, CDR2 SQIVND, per germline (reference sequence). J gave up 3 bases and V 4 bases, and 6 bases lay outside the gene matches. This CDR3 reads CASSTQGRYYEQYF. DNA of the CDR3: TGTGCCAGTAGTACACAGGGGCGGTACTACGAGCAGTACTTC.

The V and J genes are TRBV30 and TRBJ1-4; D perhaps matches TRBD1 (6 bases). The CDR3 totals 16 residues. The V gene's germline CDR1 is GTSNPN and CDR2 SVGIG (reference sequence). Trimming stripped 1 base from V and 0 bases from J, with 12 bases between. The CDR3 DNA sequence: TGTGCCTGGAGTGGCCCAGGGGCCACAACTAATGAAAAACTGTTTTTT. Its protein is CAWSGPGATTNEKLFF.

In this sample, this clone turned up a few times. The V call is TRBV30, the J call TRBJ2-5; perhaps TRBD1 as D (5 bases). The CDR3 runs 15 residues. In germline, CDR1 is GTSNPN, CDR2 SVGIG (reference sequence). V was clipped by 2 bases and J by 1 base, with 14 bases between them. CDR3 amino acids: CAWSPPTDLQETQYF. CDR3 bases: TGTGCCTGGAGTCCGCCGACAGACCTCCAAGAGACCCAGTACTTC. Filled out from reference TRBV30 and TRBJ2-5, the complete variable domain reads SQTIHQWPATLVQPVGSPLSLECTVEGTSNPNLYWYRQAAGRGLQLLFYSVGIGQISSEVPQNLSASRPQDRQFILSSKKLLLSDSGFYLCAWSPPTDLQETQYFGPGTRLLVL.

The chain has TRBV30 and TRBJ1-5, with TRBD1 matching over 11 bases. CDR3 length: 15 amino acids. Germline CDR1 GTSNPN, CDR2 SVGIG (reference sequence). Trimming at V came to 2 bases and at J to 6 bases, leaving 6 bases not matched to a gene. The CDR3 is CAWSIGTGGTQPQHF. The CDR3 DNA is TGTGCCTGGAGTATTGGGACAGGGGGGACTCAGCCCCAGCATTTT.

The V and J genes are TRBV5-1 and TRBJ2-2; D not certain. Trimming left V 0 bases short and J 2 bases short, with 11 bases between. The CDR3 contains 16 residues. Germline V lookup: CDR1 SGHRS, CDR2 YFSETQ. CDR3 region: CASSLASGANTGELFF. CDR3 coding DNA: TGCGCCAGCAGCTTGGCTTCCGGAGCCAACACCGGGGAGCTGTTTTTT. The entire variable domain, with the rest obtained from reference TRBV5-1 and TRBJ2-2, is as follows: KAGVTQTPRYLIKTRGQQVTLSCSPISGHRSVSWYQQTPGQGLQFLFEYFSETQRNKGNFPGRFSGRQFSNSRSEMNVSTLELGDSALYLCASSLASGANTGELFFGEGSRLTVL.

The J gene is TRBJ1-1, the V gene TRBV30, with 7 bases matching TRBD1. V was pared by 1 base and J by 1 base, with 3 bases of the junction left unmatched. Germline-derived CDR1 and CDR2 are GTSNPN and SVGIG (reference sequence). The CDR3 is made up of 14 amino acids. The CDR3: CAWSGGQWNTEAFF. The CDR3 DNA reads TGTGCCTGGAGTGGGGGACAGTGGAACACTGAAGCTTTCTTT.

The CDR3 region has the DNA TGTGCCAGCCGACCACAGGGAAAAGCAACTAATGAAAAACTGTTTTTT. This sequence encodes CASRPQGKATNEKLFF. The genes are TRBV2 and TRBJ1-4; D possibly corresponds to TRBD1 (6 bases). Germline-derived CDR1 and CDR2 are SNHLY and FYNNEI. This CDR3 has 16 residues. V was shortened by 8 bases and J by 0 bases, with 16 bases between the two germline ends.

This clone was found a few times. The gene calls are TRBV5-4 and TRBJ2-7; 7 positions match TRBD2. Looked up from germline, CDR1 is SGHNT and CDR2 is YYREEE (reference sequence). CDR3 length equals 14 residues. The V segment lost 5 bases and the J segment 1 base; nucleotides outside the gene matches: 6. Here the CDR3 reads CASSFAGASYEQYF. In DNA, the CDR3 is TGTGCCAGCAGTTTTGCGGGAGCTTCCTACGAGCAGTACTTC.

V and J are TRBV13 and TRBJ2-3; 8 nucleotides align to TRBD2. CDR1 PRHDT and CDR2 FYEKMQ come from the germline V gene (reference sequence). CDR3 size: 15 residues. V was pared by 5 bases and J by 3 bases, with 7 bases of the junction left unmatched. The CDR3 protein is CASSPSGGRTDTQYF. The CDR3 region has the DNA TGTGCCAGCAGCCCGTCGGGAGGGAGGACAGATACGCAGTATTTT.

Only a few counts were recorded for this clone. The chain uses TRBV6-7 and TRBJ1-6; 7 nucleotides match TRBD1. TRBV6-7 is placed among ORFs of uncertain function. The junction had 7 bases not matched to a gene; V was cut back by 6 bases and J by 5 bases. This CDR3 has 15 residues. This chain's CDR3 is CASRRQGPNNSPLHF. CDR3 DNA sequence: TGTGCCAGCAGACGACAGGGACCTAATAATTCACCCCTCCACTTT.

CDR3 sequence (DNA): TGTGCCAGCAGCTTGGCAGGGACTAGCACAGATACGCAGTATTTT. This translates into CASSLAGTSTDTQYF. The V call is TRBV5-4, the J call TRBJ2-3; D perhaps matches TRBD2 (6 bases). In germline, CDR1 is SGHNT, CDR2 YYREEE (reference sequence). The CDR3 is 15 amino acids. Trimming took off 0 bases at V and 0 bases at J, with 8 bases between the two ends.

In this sample, this clone turned up a few times. This chain joins TRBV5-4 and TRBJ2-3, with 7 bases fitting TRBD1. V gave up 5 bases and J gave up 2 bases; unmatched junction bases: 8. The CDR3 has 15 residues. CDR1 is SGHNT and CDR2 is YYREEE in the germline V gene (reference sequence). Written as DNA, the CDR3 is TGTGCCAGCAGAAGGATGGGACAGATCACAGATACGCAGTATTTT. As protein: CASRRMGQITDTQYF. The whole variable domain, remainder taken from reference TRBV5-4 and TRBJ2-3, is ETGVTQSPTHLIKTRGQQVTLRCSSQSGHNTVSWYQQALGQGPQFIFQYYREEENGRGNFPPRFSGLQFPNYSSELNVNALELDDSALYLCASRRMGQITDTQYFGPGTRLTVL.

This clone came up a few times. This chain joins TRBV15 and TRBJ2-5, with 10 bases aligning to TRBD1. V shed 1 base, J shed 3 bases, and the junction held 2 bases outside the gene matches. The CDR3 extends over 15 amino acids. CDR1 is LNHNV, CDR2 YYDKDF, per germline (reference sequence). CDR3 loop: CATSRVGTGEETQYF. The CDR3 DNA is TGTGCCACCAGCAGAGTTGGGACAGGGGAAGAGACCCAGTACTTC.

This clone occurred a few times. The CDR3 sequence: CASSPAGPTYEQYF. The CDR3 nucleotides are TGTGCCAGCAGCCCAGCGGGGCCAACCTACGAGCAGTACTTC. The chain is built from TRBV7-9 and TRBJ2-7; TRBD2 agrees at 7 bases. The CDR3 consists of 14 residues. Germline trimming cut 5 bases from V and 2 bases from J; bases unmatched to any gene: 6. Germline V gene lookup returns CDR1 SEHNR and CDR2 FQNEAQ (reference sequence).

The V gene is TRBV6-1, the J gene TRBJ2-1; D is undetermined. V lost 8 bases to trimming and J lost 1 base, with 3 bases between them. The CDR3 totals 11 residues. Germline V gene lookup returns CDR1 MNHNS and CDR2 SASEGT. The CDR3 DNA sequence: TGTGCCAGCTATTCCTACAATGAGCAGTTCTTC. Translation: CASYSYNEQFF.

This sequence joins TRBV5-1 and TRBJ2-6; TRBD1 matches 7 bases. This CDR3 contains 17 residues. With V trimmed by 5 bases and J by 1 base, 9 bases remained unmatched. Germline V lookup: CDR1 SGHRS, CDR2 YFSETQ. CDR3 sequence: CASRRGTDASGANVLTF. CDR3 sequence (DNA): TGCGCCAGCAGAAGAGGGACAGACGCTTCTGGGGCCAACGTCCTGACTTTC.

This clone was observed a handful of times. The chain uses TRBV6-6 and TRBJ1-2; D possibly corresponds to TRBD1 (5 bases). This CDR3 is 14 amino acids long. The germline gives CDR1 MNHNY, CDR2 SVGAGI (reference sequence). With 6 bases removed from V and 2 bases from J, the gap between germline ends came to 13 bases. CDR3 in DNA: TGTGCCAGCAGCCCAGGATCAGGGAACTATGGCTACACCTTC. Encoded protein: CASSPGSGNYGYTF.

The chain combines TRBV10-2 with TRBJ2-2, with D perhaps matching TRBD2 (6 bases). The ends were cut back, 4 bases at V and 0 bases at J, with 15 bases in the middle. The CDR3 contains 17 residues. In germline, CDR1 is WSHSY, CDR2 SAAADI. The CDR3 DNA reads as TGCGCCAGCAGTGGGGTTAGCGGATTCGCGAACACCGGGGAGCTGTTTTTT. Translated, it gives CASSGVSGFANTGELFF.

The V and J genes are TRBV7-3 and TRBJ1-3; D call uncertain. CDR1 is SGHTA and CDR2 is FQGTGA in the germline V gene. V was pared by 3 bases and J by 0 bases, with 3 bases between. CDR3 length: 13 amino acids. In nucleotides, the CDR3 is TGTGCCAGCAGCTTTAACTCTGGAAACACCATATATTTT. Translation: CASSFNSGNTIYF. The whole variable domain, remainder taken from reference TRBV7-3 and TRBJ1-3, is GAGVSQTPSNKVTEKGKYVELRCDPISGHTALYWYRQSLGQGPEFLIYFQGTGAADDSGLPNDRFFAVRPEGSVSTLKIQRTERGDSAVYLCASSFNSGNTIYFGEGSWLTVV.